Listed below are T cell receptor beta chains from one sample, sequenced in a study of beta chain features in type 1 diabetes. TCRdb's copy holds only in-frame clones and misses some; the assay was immunoSEQ multiplex PCR. This table holds approximately 340,000 clones, around 15% found once. The sequenced material came from naive CD4+ T cells from blood. The receptors here all came from a woman aged 18 to 35 in good health. CDR3s include the opening cysteine and the closing phenylalanine or tryptophan. A D gene is named only where the DNA matches it firmly. Clone size is not always given. Where it is, it says once, few, many or a class for expanded clones.

>TRBV29-1|TRBD1|TRBJ2-3|NA
CSVMGPGQGTDTQYF
TGCAGCGTTATGGGACCGGGACAGGGCACAGATACGCAGTATTTT
>TRBV5-1|TRBD2|TRBJ2-3|NA
CASSSLAGAADTQYF
TGCGCCAGCAGCTCCTTAGCGGGAGCGGCAGATACGCAGTATTTT
>TRBV5-1|NA|TRBJ2-7|NA
CASSSNGGTTYEQYF
TGCGCCAGCAGCTCGAACGGAGGCACGACCTACGAGCAGTACTTC
>TRBV6-6|NA|TRBJ1-2|NA
CASKILNPGNGYTF
TGTGCCAGCAAAATACTCAACCCAGGGAATGGCTACACCTTC
>TRBV2|NA|TRBJ1-2|NA
CASSVTGSVTF
TGTGCCAGCAGTGTGACAGGCTCGGTAACCTTC
>TRBV29-1|NA|TRBJ2-5|NA
CSVLSEDTRSYGETQYF
TGCAGCGTCTTATCTGAGGACACGCGCTCTTACGGAGAGACCCAGTACTTC
>TRBV20-1|NA|TRBJ1-4|few
CSAWAQGSFF
NA
>TRBV4-3|TRBD1|TRBJ1-2|few
CASSQATGTVPYGYTF
TGCGCCAGCAGCCAAGCCACCGGGACAGTTCCCTATGGCTACACCTTC
>TRBV30|NA|TRBJ2-2|few
CAWTPKRRSRFTGELFF
TGTGCCTGGACCCCCAAGCGTAGAAGTAGATTCACCGGGGAGCTGTTTTTT
>TRBV29-1|TRBD1|TRBJ2-7|few
CSVADRGGYEQYF
TGCAGCGTCGCGGACAGGGGCGGCTACGAGCAGTACTTC
>TRBV7-9|NA|TRBJ2-1|NA
CASSLERDNSYNEQFF
TGTGCCAGCAGCTTAGAACGGGACAACTCCTACAATGAGCAGTTCTTC
>TRBV30|TRBD2|TRBJ2-7|few
CAWSKRGRSTSGRTYEQYF
TGTGCCTGGAGTAAACGCGGGCGATCGACTAGCGGGAGGACCTACGAGCAGTACTTC
>TRBV14|NA|TRBJ2-1|few
CASSQGGGRNEQFF
TGTGCCAGCAGCCAAGGAGGGGGTAGGAATGAGCAGTTCTTC
>TRBV27|TRBD1|TRBJ2-7|NA
CASSSRTGVPYEQYF
TGTGCCAGCAGTTCCCGGACAGGGGTACCCTACGAGCAGTACTTC